Here is one TCR beta chain with its context. Its antigen is not yet known. No per-base quality is available; no much larger clone lies one base away. These data come from a study of shared clonotypes between healthy human individuals (dated by TCRdb to between 2020 and 2021). At the level of the whole study: The cohort comprised a couple of women and three men aged 18 to 49 years. Per donor, three plates each were used for CD4 naive and CD4 memory, two for CD8 naive, and one for CD8 memory. The study deeply sequenced blood TCR repertoires of about five healthy adults to estimate repertoire size and the extent of clonotype sharing between individuals. To increase sequencing depth and limit assay-specific biases, TCR repertoire library preparation and sequencing were carried out by different laboratories using diverse techniques. Leukapheresis yielded between about 0.85 and 9 billion PBMCs per donor. Broad study findings and their caveats: Sharing across a handful of donors was observed for around 5% of naive CD4, over 3% of naive CD8, 2.3% of memory CD4, and about 0.38% of memory CD8 clonotypes. Estimated clonotype richness was generally larger for naive than for memory subsets. Compared with non-shared clonotypes, the clonotypes found in all four sorted-subset donors had higher generation probabilities. Even with the large sequencing depth, rarefaction of the sorted-subset datasets indicated that sequencing was incomplete. Sampling was limited to blood, and TCR repertoires in tissue likely differ from TCR repertoires in blood. Because the study included a small number of donors, the genetic and exposure-history diversity represented was limited. Pairwise subsampling indicated that sequencing depth was expected to affect the degree of clonotype sharing among donors.

Using the deep immunoSEQ assay, multiplex PCR amplified TCR CDR3 regions from genomic DNA. Extracted genomic DNA from each cell subset was distributed evenly across all wells of several immunoSEQ 96-well plates, and each plate was treated as a replicate. For sorted subsets, each replicate PCR was loaded with around 200 ng genomic DNA, equivalent to about 30,000 T cell genomes. The purified libraries were quantified using a Qubit 3.0 fluorometer, sized with a Bioanalyzer 2100, and then quantified again using the KAPA Library Quantification kit. Every immunoSEQ 96-well plate was sequenced on a dedicated single-read 150-cycle Illumina NextSeq 550 flow cell. Per the original workflow: Because the immunoSEQ output held only junctional sequences and lacked quality scores, the filtering could not match the filtering applied to full-length reads. To assign V/J genes and CDR3, sequences were annotated against IMGT germline references using PyIR, a Python wrapper for IgBLAST v1.9. Any read was removed if the V/J assignment was weak (E-value above 1e-6), the CDR3 was missing, or the read contained stop codons, out-of-frame junctions, or ambiguous translated residues. V3J clonotypes were defined as sequences sharing the same inferred V gene, J gene, and CDR3 amino acid sequence. Percentage overlap between repertoires was calculated by dividing the number of shared unique clonotypes by the size of the smaller repertoire. Richness of each repertoire was evaluated using RTK rarefaction, the Chao1 estimator, and Recon v2.1 estimates of unobserved clonotypes. OLGA was used to compute generation probabilities for all TCRbeta clonotypes that the gDNA method yielded from a handful of donors. The table comes from immuneACCESS by way of TCRdb, which keeps in-frame sequences with V and J called. Part of the clones is missing from these tables; in studies checked, under half for an unresolved V gene and the rest for unknown reasons. For V, J and clone size, that table is used; D and trimming come from the DNA. This sample comprises 800,000 or so clones, 95% to 97% of them detected only once. The ten top clones hold around 0.25% of the sample.

V was cut back by 5 bases and J by 1 base, leaving a gap of 12 bases between them. The CDR3 holds 14 amino acids from the cysteine to the phenylalanine. Of all the DNA, just the CDR3 is kept, 42 bases in frame from base 1. The germline V gene (reference sequence) sets CDR1 to MNHEY and CDR2 to SMNVEV. CD8 naive samples were CD45RO-negative cells positively selected for CCR7, giving a CD45RA+CCR7+ population that excluded TemRA cells. Donors were healthy HIV-negative adults with no recently reported acute infections or vaccinations. All donors were Caucasian adults living in Nashville, Tennessee, USA. Blood was obtained by leukapheresis, after which PBMCs were separated by Ficoll-Histopaque density gradient centrifugation and cryopreserved in liquid nitrogen vapor phase. Analytical flow cytometry was used to check the purity and quantity of each magnetically sorted T cell population. Genomic DNA was isolated from each sorted fraction and quantified by UV absorbance on a Nanodrop 2000c.

Input material: naive CD8+ T cells sorted from blood. The sample's cell subset or site label, decoded: CD45RA+CCR7+. The TCR sequence derives from a man aged 25 to 45 in good health. The chain links TRBV27 with TRBJ2-7; the D segment could be TRBD2, given 6 matching bases. The DNA reads TGTGCCAGCAGTAGGGAGGCCTCGTCCTACGAGCAGTACTTC. Its translation reads: CASSREASSYEQYF.